This T cell receptor beta chain comes out of a study of shared clonotypes between healthy human individuals. General study points: Clonotypes which were not shared had lower generation probabilities than clonotypes that all four donors shared.

Germline values: CDR1 SQVTM, CDR2 ANQGSEA. Deletions cut 7 bases from V and 0 bases from J, with 13 bases between. This CDR3 has 13 amino acids. Each sorted subset replicate got 200 ng genomic DNA, roughly 30,000 genomes. TCRdb's copy holds only in-frame clones and misses some; the assay was immunoSEQ multiplex PCR. The table lists under 350,000 clones, roughly 87% of them singletons. Combination of CD45RO+ cells with CCR7-negative CD45RA+ TemRA cells was used for CD8 memory. A remark on this clone: Its antigen is not known.

V usage is TRBV29-1 and J usage is TRBJ2-7, with D possibly TRBD1 on 6 matching bases. The sample comprised memory CD8+ T cells sorted from blood. Indicated subset: CD45RO+ cells pooled with CCR7-negative TemRA cells. The sequence was obtained from a man aged 18 to 30 in good health. CDR3 in DNA: TGCAGCGCCGCCATGGGGGCCTCCTACGAGCAGTACTTC. This encodes CSAAMGASYEQYF.